One sample yielded the 15 T cell receptor beta chains listed below, sequenced in a study of CD8+ T cells in alopecia areata. Extracted RNA was reverse transcribed into cDNA, the sequencing template. Assay: immunoSEQ multiplex PCR; the TCRdb copy retains only in-frame clones and omits some. The sample carries 100,000 to 150,000 clones, roughly two fifths recorded once. The sample comprised CD4+ T cells sorted from blood. All receptors derive from a human donor with alopecia areata.

The chain combines TRBV29-1 with TRBJ1-2; a weak D match, TRBD1 (5 bases). Germline V gene data show CDR1 as SQVTM and CDR2 as ANQGSEA. This CDR3 is built from 13 residues. The ends were cut back, 6 bases at V and 3 bases at J, with 14 bases in the middle. The CDR3 region has the DNA TGCAGCGTCCCGGGGGGATGGGACTATGGCTACACCTTC. It specifies CSVPGGWDYGYTF.

This clone has just one count. The chain has TRBV29-1 and TRBJ1-1; unclear D gene. The germline V gene encodes CDR1 SQVTM and CDR2 ANQGSEA. Trimming pared 4 bases from V and 8 bases from J, leaving 20 bases between. The CDR3 length is 14 residues. CDR3 DNA: TGCAGCGTTGGGGTGGTCGGGCCCTTGATGGAAGCTTTCTTT. This encodes CSVGVVGPLMEAFF.

A few counts support this clone. V and J are TRBV27 and TRBJ2-7; 7 bases agree with TRBD1. Unmatched junction bases numbered 9, after V lost 6 bases and J lost 4 bases. The CDR3 length is 14 residues. Germline V CDR1 and CDR2: MNHEY, SMNVEV (reference sequence). The DNA for the CDR3 is TGTGCCAGCAGCCGAGAGGGGGCGCGATACGAGCAGTACTTC. This encodes CASSREGARYEQYF.

The V and J genes are TRBV7-3 and TRBJ1-6; perhaps TRBD1 as D (5 bases). Germline loops: CDR1 SGHTA, CDR2 FQGTGA. The CDR3 is 13 residues long. The V end was cut by 5 bases, the J end by 7 bases, with 9 bases between. The CDR3: CASSPRQNSPLHF. DNA for the CDR3: TGTGCCAGCAGCCCCCGACAGAATTCACCCCTCCACTTT.

The gene calls are TRBV4-2 and TRBJ2-7; D gene uncertain. Germline V gives CDR1 LGHNA, CDR2 YNFKEQ. The V end lost 1 base, the J end lost 5 bases, and 12 bases lay between the germline ends. This CDR3 has 14 residues. The CDR3 region is CASSQVSLGDEQYF. CDR3 bases: TGTGCCAGCAGCCAAGTTTCCCTCGGCGACGAGCAGTACTTC.

The genes are TRBV29-1 and TRBJ2-3, with D possibly being TRBD2 (5 bases). The germline V and J ends were trimmed by 2 bases and 4 bases, with 13 bases remaining between them. The CDR3 length is 14 residues. Germline-derived CDR1 and CDR2 are SQVTM and ANQGSEA. The CDR3 region has the DNA TGCAGCGTTGAAAGACCCCGGGGTGCAGATACGCAGTATTTT. Protein product: CSVERPRGADTQYF.

This clone occurred a few times. The chain couples TRBV6-1 to TRBJ2-7, with unresolved D. Trimming took 2 bases from V and 3 from J, leaving 17 bases between them. The CDR3 extends over 16 amino acids. The V gene's germline CDR1 is MNHNS and CDR2 SASEGT. The CDR3 nucleotides are TGTGCCAGCAGTGAATCTTTCCGGAATGGCTTCTACGAGCAGTACTTC. It encodes CASSESFRNGFYEQYF.

This clone appeared a few times. The chain joins TRBV29-1 to TRBJ2-7; D might be TRBD1 (5 bases). From germline, CDR1 is SQVTM and CDR2 ANQGSEA. V was clipped by 3 bases and J by 3 bases, with 12 bases between them. The CDR3 loop spans 13 amino acids. In DNA, the CDR3 is TGCAGCGTTGAGGACGTGGACATCTACGAGCAGTACTTC. Residues: CSVEDVDIYEQYF.

The chain links TRBV29-1 to TRBJ1-5; D perhaps matches TRBD1 (5 bases). The germline V gene encodes CDR1 SQVTM and CDR2 ANQGSEA. This CDR3 has 13 amino acids. V shed 4 bases and J shed 4 bases, with 11 bases lying between them. CDR3 sequence reads: CSVVWGTNQPQHF. CDR3 sequence (DNA): TGCAGCGTTGTTTGGGGCACGAATCAGCCCCAGCATTTT.

This clone has only one observation. The J gene is TRBJ1-2, the V gene TRBV11-2, with 7 bases aligning to TRBD1. The CDR3 consists of 14 residues. V lost 4 bases and J lost 4; bases outside the gene matches: 6. Germline CDR1 reads SGHAT; CDR2 reads FQNNGV. Here the CDR3 DNA reads TGTGCCAGCAGCTCCATACAGGGGAGCTATGGCTACACCTTC. Translation gives CASSSIQGSYGYTF.

The chain is built from TRBV30 and TRBJ2-5; the D is unclear. With 0 bases removed from V and 1 base from J, the gap between germline ends came to 6 bases. Germline V gives CDR1 GTSNPN, CDR2 SVGIG (reference sequence). The CDR3 covers 13 residues. In DNA form, the CDR3 reads TGTGCCTGGAGTGTCCGGATCCAAGAGACCCAGTACTTC. Protein product: CAWSVRIQETQYF.

This clone was seen more than once but under ten times. This chain's CDR3 is CSVVLTINEQYF. DNA of the CDR3: TGCAGCGTTGTCCTCACCATAAACGAGCAGTACTTC. V usage is TRBV29-1 and J usage is TRBJ2-7; D is uncertain. This CDR3 is 12 amino acids long. Germline-derived CDR1 and CDR2 are SQVTM and ANQGSEA. With 4 bases removed from V and 5 bases from J, the gap between germline ends came to 12 bases.

The chain is built from TRBV29-1 and TRBJ1-3; D unresolved. Trimming took 7 bases from V and 0 from J, leaving 10 bases between them. Germline V gene data show CDR1 as SQVTM and CDR2 as ANQGSEA. The CDR3 has 13 residues. CDR3 amino acids: CSAAVFSGNTIYF. The CDR3 DNA sequence: TGCAGCGCCGCAGTCTTCTCTGGAAACACCATATATTTT.

The V call is TRBV6-6, the J call TRBJ1-5; possibly TRBD1 for D (5 bases). V lost 5 bases to trimming and J lost 1 base, with 12 bases between them. The V gene's germline CDR1 is MNHNY and CDR2 SVGAGI (reference sequence). The length of the CDR3 is 15 residues. The CDR3 DNA reads as TGTGCCAGCAGTCCACGGACAAAAAGCAATCAGCCCCAGCATTTT. It encodes CASSPRTKSNQPQHF.

This clone was counted only a few times. The chain has TRBV20-1 and TRBJ2-1; D is unclear. Looked up from germline, CDR1 is DFQATT and CDR2 is SNEGSKA (reference sequence). Trimming removed 3 bases from V and 8 bases from J, with 8 bases in between. This CDR3 contains 11 residues. The CDR3 nucleotides are TGCAGTGCTAGTGGCCGTTATGAGCAGTTCTTC. Protein: CSASGRYEQFF.